This T cell receptor beta chain stems from a study of graft-versus-host responses after intestinal transplantation. On the study more broadly: Tacrolimus plus steroids were given to all recipients for about 3 years, preceded by anti-thymocyte globulin induction. General study points: GvH clones were found in recipient marrow; some appeared first in ileum or blood. Allograft graft-versus-host to host-versus-graft clonal ratios ran high in patients with graft-donor T cell macrochimerism.

V lost 3 bases, J lost 1 base, and 8 bases lay in between. The CDR3 has 14 residues. Germline assignment: CDR1 SGHRS and CDR2 YFSETQ. Concerning this clone: What it binds is not known.

Libraries were prepared by immunoSEQ multiplex PCR; TCRdb keeps only in-frame clonotypes and omits some of them. The top ten clones hold about 0.95% of a sample with some 96,000 clones, approximately 84% of them seen once. This chain joins TRBV5-1 and TRBJ1-3, with D hard to call. The specimen comprised unstimulated CD4+ T cells sorted from spleen or lymph node cells, sampled before transplant. This clonotype was obtained from a human donor who was the organ donor for an intestinal transplant. The CDR3 sequence is CASSSGISGNTIYF. CDR3 in DNA: TGCGCCAGCAGCTCGGGCATTTCTGGAAACACCATATATTTT.